The clone carrying this TCR beta chain was seen a few times. Among the donors, all were Caucasian adults who lived in Nashville, Tennessee. The data are from a study of shared clonotypes between healthy human individuals. TCRdb keeps only in-frame clones here, not all; method: immunoSEQ multiplex PCR. The sample consists of about 1.1 million clones, 70% to 80% of them appearing once. Sample: memory CD4+ T cells from PBMCs. Documented subset: CD45RA-negative fraction. This receptor was identified in a man between 18 and 29 years old in good health. Some clones in this sample may be carry-over from other donors' samples.

The CDR3 reads CASGSLGGPTDTQYF. The CDR3 DNA sequence: TGTGCCAGCGGGTCCTTAGGGGGGCCTACAGATACGCAGTATTTT. This sequence joins TRBV7-2 and TRBJ2-3; D is possibly TRBD1 or TRBD2 (6 bases each). Germline V gene lookup returns CDR1 SGHTA and CDR2 FQGNSA. V gave up 8 bases and J gave up 3 bases, with 18 bases separating them. This CDR3 has 15 amino acids.